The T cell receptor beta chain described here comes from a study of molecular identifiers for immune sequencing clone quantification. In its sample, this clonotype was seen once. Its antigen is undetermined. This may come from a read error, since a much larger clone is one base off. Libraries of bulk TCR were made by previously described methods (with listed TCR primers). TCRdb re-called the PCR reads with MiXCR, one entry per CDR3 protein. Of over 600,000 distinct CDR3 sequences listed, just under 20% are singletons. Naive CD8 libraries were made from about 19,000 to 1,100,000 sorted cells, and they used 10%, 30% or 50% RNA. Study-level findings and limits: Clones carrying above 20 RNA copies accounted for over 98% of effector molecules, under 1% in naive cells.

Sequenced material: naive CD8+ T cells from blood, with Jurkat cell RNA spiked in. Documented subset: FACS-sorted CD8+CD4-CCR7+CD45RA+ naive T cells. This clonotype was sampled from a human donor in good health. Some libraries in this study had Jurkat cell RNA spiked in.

The CDR3 here is CASTGTGGFYEQHF. The CDR3 DNA reads as TGTGCCAGCACAGGGACAGGGGGATTCTACGAGCAGCACTTC. The chain has TRBV25-1 and TRBJ2-7, with 11 bases lining up with TRBD1. The CDR3 consists of 14 residues. The germline CDR1 and CDR2 sequences are MGHDK and SYGVNS.